This T cell receptor (beta chain) was sequenced for a study of blood T cell repertoires in COVID-19. Whole-study context: Acute-phase and convalescent COVID-19 samples originated in the United States, Italy and Spain. PBMCs, B-cell-depleted T cells, or T cells provided the cDNA or gDNA that made up the material.

Per the study methods: Amplifying reference gene primers gave estimates of nucleated cell counts. TCRdb's copy holds only in-frame clones and misses some; the assay was immunoSEQ multiplex PCR. V, J and clone size were drawn from that table, and D and trimming were deduced from the DNA. The table includes around 170,000 clones, about four fifths detected once. This CDR3 contains 13 residues. The V and J ends lost 4 bases and 5 bases respectively, with 9 bases between them. Germline CDR1 is LNHDA and CDR2 is SQIVND (reference sequence). The rearrangement links TRBV19 to TRBJ1-5, with unresolved D. The receptor was isolated from a woman in her thirties or forties with acute or convalescent COVID-19. Sample: peripheral blood. The CDR3 loop is CASSRAPYQPQHF. In nucleotides, the CDR3 is TGTGCCAGTAGTAGGGCTCCTTATCAGCCCCAGCATTTT.